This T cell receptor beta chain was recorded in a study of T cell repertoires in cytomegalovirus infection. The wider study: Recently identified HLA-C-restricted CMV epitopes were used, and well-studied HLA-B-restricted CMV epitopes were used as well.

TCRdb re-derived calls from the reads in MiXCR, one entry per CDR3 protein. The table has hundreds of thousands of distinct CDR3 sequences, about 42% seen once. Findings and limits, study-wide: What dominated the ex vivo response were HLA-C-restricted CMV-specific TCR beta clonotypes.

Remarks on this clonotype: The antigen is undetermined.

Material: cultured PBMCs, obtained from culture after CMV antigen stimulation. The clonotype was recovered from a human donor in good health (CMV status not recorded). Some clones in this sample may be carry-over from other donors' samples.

The CDR3 loop reads CSAGRSGATDTQYF. The CDR3, as DNA: TGCAGTGCCGGTCGTAGCGGGGCCACAGATACGCAGTATTTT. The chain recombines TRBV20-1 with TRBJ2-3, with 8 nucleotides matching TRBD2. V was clipped by 6 bases and J by 2 bases; unmatched bases: 7. This CDR3 comprises 14 residues. CDR1 is DFQATT, CDR2 SNEGSKA, per germline (reference sequence).